These T cell receptor beta chains were read from a single sample in a study of blood T cell repertoires in COVID-19. Profiled with immunoSEQ multiplex PCR; TCRdb holds only in-frame clones, not every one. The table includes around 300,000 clones, under 90% detected once. The sequencing input was peripheral blood. The receptors originated from a woman aged 25 to 45 with COVID-19, enrolled during active disease. The CDR3 runs from the conserved cysteine through the conserved F or W. The D gene is left open where the match is weak. Not all rows give a size; the values are once, few, many and, for expanded clones, a class.

>NA|NA|TRBJ1-4|TRBV28
CASIGQRIEKLFF
TGTGCCAGCATCGGACAGAGGATAGAAAAACTGTTTTTT
>NA|NA|TRBJ1-1|TRBV11-3
CASSLVRGTEAFF
TGTGCCAGCAGCTTAGTTCGGGGTACTGAAGCTTTCTTT
>NA|NA|TRBJ2-7|TRBV30
CAWSIYGGRANEQYF
TGTGCCTGGAGCATTTATGGGGGCAGGGCCAACGAGCAGTACTTC
>NA|NA|TRBJ2-3|TRBV29-1
CSASSQGSSTDTQYF
TGCAGCGCCTCCTCACAGGGATCTAGCACAGATACGCAGTATTTT
>TRBD1|NA|TRBJ1-6|TRBV30
CASTGTGTYSYNSPLHF
TGTGCCTCAACCGGGACAGGGACGTACTCCTATAATTCACCCCTCCACTTT
>TRBD1|NA|TRBJ1-1|TRBV6-6
CASSPGTGAKRNTEAFF
TGTGCCAGCAGTCCCGGGACAGGGGCTAAGCGGAACACTGAAGCTTTCTTT
>NA|NA|TRBJ2-7|TRBV6-4
CAPKFVRGKNEQYF
TGTGCCCCCAAGTTCGTCAGGGGCAAAAACGAGCAGTACTTC
>TRBD1|NA|TRBJ1-4|TRBV9
CASSTPRDRGQEKLFF
TGTGCCAGCAGCACTCCCCGGGACAGGGGGCAAGAAAAACTGTTTTTT
>TRBD2|NA|TRBJ2-1|TRBV9
CASSPGLAVNNEQFF
TGTGCCAGCAGCCCCGGACTAGCGGTTAACAATGAGCAGTTCTTC
>TRBD1|NA|TRBJ2-2|TRBV5-4
CASSTGGSGTGELFF
TGTGCCAGCAGTACAGGGGGGTCGGGCACCGGGGAGCTGTTTTTT
>NA|NA|TRBJ2-3|TRBV11-2
CASSPAGGSTDTQYF
TGTGCCAGCAGCCCAGCGGGCGGGTCCACAGATACGCAGTATTTT
>TRBD1|few|TRBJ1-2|TRBV2
CASSERTGGGYTF
TGTGCCAGCAGTGAAAGGACAGGGGGCGGCTACACCTTC
>NA|NA|TRBJ1-4|TRBV7-9
CASSLDRVATNEKLFF
TGTGCCAGCAGCTTAGATCGAGTGGCAACTAATGAAAAACTGTTTTTT
>NA|NA|TRBJ1-4|TRBV19
CASRDPGKANEKLFF
TGTGCCAGTCGCGACCCAGGGAAAGCTAATGAAAAACTGTTTTTT
>NA|NA|TRBJ1-5|TRBV10-3
CAISGSLNQPQHF
TGTGCCATCAGTGGTAGCCTAAATCAGCCCCAGCATTTT
>NA|NA|TRBJ1-1|TRBV27
CASSSRTVGANTEAFF
TGTGCCAGCAGTTCGAGGACAGTGGGGGCGAACACTGAAGCTTTCTTT
>NA|NA|TRBJ1-3|TRBV18
CASSPGAGNTIYF
TGTGCCAGCTCACCAGGGGCAGGAAACACCATATATTTT
>TRBD1|NA|TRBJ1-1|TRBV5-1
CASSRGQGGTEAFF
TGCGCCAGCAGCCGCGGACAGGGAGGCACTGAAGCTTTCTTT
>NA|NA|TRBJ2-7|TRBV28
CASGPSVGREQYF
TGTGCCAGCGGGCCATCGGTAGGGAGGGAGCAGTACTTC
>TRBD1|NA|TRBJ1-2|TRBV6-5
CASIDRGIYGYTF
TGTGCCAGCATCGACAGGGGGATATATGGCTACACCTTC
>TRBD1|NA|TRBJ2-7|TRBV28
CASSLFSGTGPGGEQYF
TGTGCCAGCAGTTTATTCTCCGGGACAGGACCTGGAGGCGAGCAGTACTTC
>NA|NA|TRBJ2-1|TRBV6-2/TRBV6-3
CASSPTRSSYNEQFF
TGTGCCAGCAGTCCAACAAGGAGCTCCTACAATGAGCAGTTCTTC
>NA|NA|TRBJ1-6|TRBV11-2
CASSLGAGYNSPLHF
TGTGCCAGCAGCTTAGGGGCGGGCTATAATTCACCCCTCCACTTT
>NA|NA|TRBJ2-5|TRBV5-4
CASSLPEETQYF
TGTGCCAGCAGCTTGCCCGAAGAGACCCAGTACTTC
>TRBD2|NA|TRBJ2-1|TRBV10-1
CASSESTGLAGGSLYNEQFF
TGCGCCAGCAGTGAGTCGACAGGGCTAGCGGGAGGATCACTTTACAATGAGCAGTTCTTC
>NA|NA|TRBJ1-5|TRBV19
CASSIRQHYQPQHF
TGTGCCAGTAGTATAAGACAGCATTATCAGCCCCAGCATTTT
>NA|NA|TRBJ2-3|TRBV9
CASSEEAATDTQYF
TGTGCCAGCAGCGAAGAAGCGGCCACAGATACGCAGTATTTT
>TRBD2|NA|TRBJ2-3|TRBV18
CASSPTGTSLTDTQYF
TGTGCCAGCTCACCGACCGGGACTAGCCTCACAGATACGCAGTATTTT
>TRBD2|NA|TRBJ2-2|TRBV3-1/TRBV3-2
CASSQDPLAGARPGELFF
TGTGCCAGCAGCCAAGATCCACTAGCGGGAGCCCGGCCTGGGGAGCTGTTTTTT
>TRBD1|NA|TRBJ1-5|TRBV30
CACTGTGDQPQHF
TGTGCCTGCACCGGGACAGGAGATCAGCCCCAGCATTTT
>NA|NA|TRBJ1-1|TRBV30
CASPGPNTEAFF
TGTGCCTCCCCAGGTCCGAACACTGAAGCTTTCTTT
>TRBD1|NA|TRBJ2-7|TRBV29-1
CSATGEKSEQYF
TGCAGCGCTACAGGGGAGAAAAGCGAGCAGTACTTC
>NA|once|TRBJ1-1|TRBV29-1
CSVEQGMNTEAFF
TGCAGCGTTGAACAGGGCATGAACACTGAAGCTTTCTTT
>NA|NA|TRBJ1-6|TRBV2
CASSEAPNSPLHF
TGTGCCAGCAGTGAAGCTCCGAATTCACCCCTCCACTTT
>NA|NA|TRBJ1-4|TRBV24-1
CATSDPQGHEGEKLFF
TGTGCCACCAGTGATCCCCAGGGGCATGAGGGTGAAAAACTGTTTTTT
>NA|NA|TRBJ2-1|TRBV5-6
CASSYATTSYNEQFF
TGTGCCAGCAGCTATGCAACCACAAGCTACAATGAGCAGTTCTTC
>NA|NA|TRBJ1-6|TRBV11-3
CASSSGNRDSPLHF
TGTGCCAGCAGCTCAGGGAATAGGGATTCACCCCTCCACTTT
>NA|NA|TRBJ1-1|TRBV29-1
CSVEVRGVNTEAFF
TGCAGCGTTGAGGTGCGGGGGGTCAACACTGAAGCTTTCTTT
>TRBD1|NA|TRBJ2-7|TRBV2
CASSGQGSAYEQYF
TGTGCCAGCAGCGGACAGGGGTCCGCCTACGAGCAGTACTTC
>NA|NA|TRBJ1-1|TRBV2
CASRWNEEEAFF
TGTGCCAGCAGATGGAATGAGGAAGAAGCTTTCTTT
>NA|NA|TRBJ1-3|TRBV6-1
CASSESRWRTIYF
TGTGCCAGCAGTGAGTCCCGGTGGAGGACCATATATTTT
>TRBD1|once|TRBJ1-5|TRBV19
CASSLQGEASNQPQHF
TGTGCCAGTAGTCTACAGGGGGAAGCCTCCAATCAGCCCCAGCATTTT
>NA|few|TRBJ2-7|TRBV15
CATSAGGYEQYF
TGTGCCACCAGCGCCGGCGGCTACGAGCAGTACTTC
>NA|NA|TRBJ1-5|TRBV27
CASSLSQGGNQPQHF
TGTGCCAGCAGTTTGTCACAGGGTGGCAATCAGCCCCAGCATTTT
>NA|once|TRBJ1-1|TRBV9
CASSRAMEYTEAFF
TGTGCCAGCAGCCGAGCGATGGAGTACACTGAAGCTTTCTTT
>NA|NA|TRBJ1-1|TRBV18
CASSPMLAAMNTEAFF
TGTGCCAGCTCACCGATGTTAGCCGCTATGAACACTGAAGCTTTCTTT
>TRBD1|NA|TRBJ2-7|TRBV30
CAWSQGAREQYF
TGTGCCTGGAGTCAGGGGGCTCGGGAGCAGTACTTC
>TRBD1|NA|TRBJ2-3|TRBV14
CASSSRTGSTDTQYF
TGTGCCAGCAGCTCCCGGACAGGCAGCACAGATACGCAGTATTTT
>TRBD2|NA|TRBJ2-5|TRBV9
CASSVAGLAGQETQYF
TGTGCCAGCAGCGTAGCCGGACTAGCAGGCCAAGAGACCCAGTACTTC
>NA|NA|TRBJ1-5|TRBV16
CASRQYTDQPQHF
TGTGCCAGCAGGCAATACACAGATCAGCCCCAGCATTTT
>TRBD1|NA|TRBJ1-5|TRBV30
CAWSQGVGQPQHF
TGTGCCTGGAGCCAGGGGGTAGGTCAGCCCCAGCATTTT
>TRBD1|NA|TRBJ1-4|TRBV7-8
CASSFRDRGTLFF
TGTGCCAGCAGTTTCCGGGACAGGGGGACACTGTTTTTT
>TRBD1|once|TRBJ2-7|TRBV7-6
CASSWTGNYEQYF
TGTGCCAGCAGCTGGACAGGAAACTACGAGCAGTACTTC
>TRBD2|once|TRBJ2-1|TRBV3-1/TRBV3-2
CASSRLLAGSNNEQFF
TGTGCCAGCAGCCGCCTGCTAGCGGGAAGTAACAATGAGCAGTTCTTC